The entry below describes one T cell receptor beta chain. The CDR3 spans 14 residues. The germline V gene encodes CDR1 SGHTA and CDR2 FQGNSA. Trimming took 5 bases from V and 8 from J; bases not matched to a gene: 10. The data belong to a study of blood T cells in healthy people across ages. The authors ran a second PCR of 7 to 11 cycles using a sample-barcoded 5' primer and a J-beta primer mix. A single record per CDR3 protein comes from TCRdb applying MiXCR to the 5' RACE reads. The sample has 1.5 million to 2 million distinct CDR3 sequences, 34% seen once. Sequencing was performed on blood. The chain has TRBV7-2 and TRBJ1-2; 8 bases are a match to TRBD1. The receptor comes from a woman in her 30s in good health. The CDR3 coding sequence is TGTGCCAGCAGCATACAAACAGGGGGGAGAGGCTACACCTTC. Translation: CASSIQTGGRGYTF.